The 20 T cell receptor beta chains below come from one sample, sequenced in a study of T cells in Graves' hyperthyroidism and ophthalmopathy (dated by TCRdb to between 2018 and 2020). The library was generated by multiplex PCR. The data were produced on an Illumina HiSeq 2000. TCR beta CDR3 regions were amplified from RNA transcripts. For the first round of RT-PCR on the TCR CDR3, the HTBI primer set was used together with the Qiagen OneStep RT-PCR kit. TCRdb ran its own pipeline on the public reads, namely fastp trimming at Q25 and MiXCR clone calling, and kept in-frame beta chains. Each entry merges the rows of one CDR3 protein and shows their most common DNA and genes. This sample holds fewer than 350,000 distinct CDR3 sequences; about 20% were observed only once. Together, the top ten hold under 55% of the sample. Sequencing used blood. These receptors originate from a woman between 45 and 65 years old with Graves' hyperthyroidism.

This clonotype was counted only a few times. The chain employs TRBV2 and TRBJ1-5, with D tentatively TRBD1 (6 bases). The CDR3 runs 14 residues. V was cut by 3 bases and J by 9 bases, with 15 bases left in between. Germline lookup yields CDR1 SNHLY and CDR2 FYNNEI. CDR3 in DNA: TGTGCCAGCAGTGACAGGACAGCCTTTGGGCCCCAGCATTTT. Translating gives CASSDRTAFGPQHF.

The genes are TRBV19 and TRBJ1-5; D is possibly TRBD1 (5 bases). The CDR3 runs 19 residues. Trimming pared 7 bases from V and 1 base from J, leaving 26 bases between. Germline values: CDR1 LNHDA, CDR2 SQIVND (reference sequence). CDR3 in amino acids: CASTSWGDGALWSNQPQHF. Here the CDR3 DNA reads TGTGCCAGTACTAGCTGGGGAGACGGGGCTTTATGGAGCAATCAGCCCCAGCATTTT.

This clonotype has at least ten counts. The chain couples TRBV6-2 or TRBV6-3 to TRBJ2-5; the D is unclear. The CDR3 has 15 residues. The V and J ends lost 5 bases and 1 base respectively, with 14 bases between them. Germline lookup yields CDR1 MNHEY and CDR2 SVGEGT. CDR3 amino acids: CASSLARGGQETQYF. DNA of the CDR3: TGTGCCAGCAGTCTCGCGCGTGGCGGCCAAGAGACCCAGTACTTC.

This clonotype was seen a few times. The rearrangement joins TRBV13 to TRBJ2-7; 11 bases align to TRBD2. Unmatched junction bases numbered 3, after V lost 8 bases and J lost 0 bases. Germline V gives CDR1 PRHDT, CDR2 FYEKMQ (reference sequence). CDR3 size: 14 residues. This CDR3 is CASGTSGTSYEQYF. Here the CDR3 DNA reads TGTGCCAGCGGGACTAGCGGTACCTCCTACGAGCAGTACTTC.

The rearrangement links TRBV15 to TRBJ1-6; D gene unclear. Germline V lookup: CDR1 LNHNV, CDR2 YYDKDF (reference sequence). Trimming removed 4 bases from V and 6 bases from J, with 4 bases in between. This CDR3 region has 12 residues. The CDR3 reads CATSNLNSPLHF. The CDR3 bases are TGTGCCACCAGCAACCTTAATTCACCCCTCCACTTT. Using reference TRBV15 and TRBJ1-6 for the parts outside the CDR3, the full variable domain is DAMVIQNPRYQVTQFGKPVTLSCSQTLNHNVMYWYQQKSSQAPKLLFHYYDKDFNNEADTPDNFQSRRPNTSFCFLDIRSPGLGDTAMYLCATSNLNSPLHFGNGTRLTVT.

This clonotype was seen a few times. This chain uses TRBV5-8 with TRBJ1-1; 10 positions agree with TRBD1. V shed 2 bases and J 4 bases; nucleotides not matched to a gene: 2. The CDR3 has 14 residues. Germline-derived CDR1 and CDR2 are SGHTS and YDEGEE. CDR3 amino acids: CASSFRTGGTEAFF. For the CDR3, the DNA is TGTGCCAGCAGCTTCAGGACAGGGGGCACTGAAGCTTTCTTT. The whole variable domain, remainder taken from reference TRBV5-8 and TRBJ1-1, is EAGVTQSPTHLIKTRGQQATLRCSPISGHTSVYWYQQALGLGLQFLLWYDEGEERNRGNFPPRFSGRQFPNYSSELNVNALELEDSALYLCASSFRTGGTEAFFGQGTRLTVV.

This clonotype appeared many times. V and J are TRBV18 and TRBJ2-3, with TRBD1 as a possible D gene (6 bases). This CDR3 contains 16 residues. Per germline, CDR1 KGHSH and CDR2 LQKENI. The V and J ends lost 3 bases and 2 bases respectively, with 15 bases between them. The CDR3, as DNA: TGTGCCAGCTCACCTATATCACAGGGCCACACAGATACGCAGTATTTT. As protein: CASSPISQGHTDTQYF.

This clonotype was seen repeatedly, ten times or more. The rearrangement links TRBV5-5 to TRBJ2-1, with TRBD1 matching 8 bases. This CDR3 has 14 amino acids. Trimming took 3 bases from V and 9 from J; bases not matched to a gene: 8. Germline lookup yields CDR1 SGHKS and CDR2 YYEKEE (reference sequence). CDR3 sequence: CASSWNRDRPEQFF. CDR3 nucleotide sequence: TGTGCCAGCAGCTGGAACCGGGACAGGCCTGAGCAGTTCTTC.

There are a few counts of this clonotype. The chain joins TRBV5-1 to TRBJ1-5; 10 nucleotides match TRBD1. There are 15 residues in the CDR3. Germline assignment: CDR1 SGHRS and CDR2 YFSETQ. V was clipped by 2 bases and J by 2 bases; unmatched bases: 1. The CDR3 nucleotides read TGCGCCAGCAGCTTCGGGACAGGGGGCAATCAGCCCCAGCATTTT. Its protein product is CASSFGTGGNQPQHF.

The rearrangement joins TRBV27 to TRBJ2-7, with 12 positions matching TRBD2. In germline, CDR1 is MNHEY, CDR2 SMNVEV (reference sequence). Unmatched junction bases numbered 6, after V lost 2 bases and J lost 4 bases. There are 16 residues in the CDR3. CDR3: CASSLIMGLAGYEQYF. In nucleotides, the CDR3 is TGTGCCAGCAGTTTAATTATGGGACTAGCGGGTTACGAGCAGTACTTC.

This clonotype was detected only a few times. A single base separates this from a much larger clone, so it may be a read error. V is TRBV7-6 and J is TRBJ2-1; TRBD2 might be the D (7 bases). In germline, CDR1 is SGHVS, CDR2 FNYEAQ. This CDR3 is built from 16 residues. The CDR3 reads CASSLADPRGDNGQFF. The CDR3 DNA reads TGTGCCAGCAGCTTAGCCGACCCCCGGGGGGACAATGGGCAGTTCTTC. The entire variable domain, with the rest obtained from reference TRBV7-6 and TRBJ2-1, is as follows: GAGVSQSPRYKVTKRGQDVALRCDPISGHVSLYWYRQALGQGPEFLTYFNYEAQQDKSGLPNDRFSAERPEGSISTLTIQRTEQRDSAMYRCASSLADPRGDNGQFFGPGTRLTVL.

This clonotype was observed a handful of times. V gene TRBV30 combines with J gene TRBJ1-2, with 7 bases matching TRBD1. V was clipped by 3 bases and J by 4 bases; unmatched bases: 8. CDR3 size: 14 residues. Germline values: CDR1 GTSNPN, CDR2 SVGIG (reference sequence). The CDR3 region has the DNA TGTGCCTGGAGCCACGACAGGGAGATCTATGGCTACACCTTC. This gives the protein CAWSHDREIYGYTF.

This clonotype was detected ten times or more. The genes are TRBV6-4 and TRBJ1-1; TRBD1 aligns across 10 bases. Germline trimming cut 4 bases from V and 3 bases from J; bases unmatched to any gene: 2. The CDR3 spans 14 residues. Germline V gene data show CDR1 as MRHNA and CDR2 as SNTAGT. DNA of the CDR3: TGTGCCAGCAGTGCAGGGACAGGGGACACTGAAGCTTTCTTT. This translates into CASSAGTGDTEAFF.

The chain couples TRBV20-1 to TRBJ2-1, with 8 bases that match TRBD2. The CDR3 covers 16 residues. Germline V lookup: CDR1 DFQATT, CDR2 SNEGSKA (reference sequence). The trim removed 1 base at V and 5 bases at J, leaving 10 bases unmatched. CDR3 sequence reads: CSARGGGGRLDNEQFF. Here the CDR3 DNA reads TGCAGTGCTAGAGGGGGTGGCGGGAGGCTAGACAATGAGCAGTTCTTC.

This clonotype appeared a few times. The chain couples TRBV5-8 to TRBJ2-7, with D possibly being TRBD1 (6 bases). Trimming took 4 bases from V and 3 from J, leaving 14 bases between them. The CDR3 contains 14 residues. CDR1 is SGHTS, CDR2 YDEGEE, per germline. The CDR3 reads CASSPTGILYEQYV. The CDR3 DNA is TGTGCCAGCAGCCCGACAGGTATCCTCTACGAGCAGTACGTC.

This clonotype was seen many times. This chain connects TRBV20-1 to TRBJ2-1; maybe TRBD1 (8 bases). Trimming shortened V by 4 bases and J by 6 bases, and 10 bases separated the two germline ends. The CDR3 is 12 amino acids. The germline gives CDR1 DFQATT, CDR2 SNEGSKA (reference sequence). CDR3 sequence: CSANRGGNEQFF. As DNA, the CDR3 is TGCAGTGCTAACAGGGGGGGCAATGAGCAGTTCTTC.

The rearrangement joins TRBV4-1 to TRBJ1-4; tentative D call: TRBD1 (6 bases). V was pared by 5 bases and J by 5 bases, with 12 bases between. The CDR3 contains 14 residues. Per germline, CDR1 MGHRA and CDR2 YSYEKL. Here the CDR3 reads CASSSRDTNEKLFF. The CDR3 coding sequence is TGCGCCAGCAGCAGCCGGGACACAAATGAAAAACTGTTTTTT.

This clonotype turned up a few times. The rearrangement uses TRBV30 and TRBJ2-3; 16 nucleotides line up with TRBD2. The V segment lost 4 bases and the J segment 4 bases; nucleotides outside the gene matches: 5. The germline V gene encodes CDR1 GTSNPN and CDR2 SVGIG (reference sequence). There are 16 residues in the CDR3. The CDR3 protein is CAWMGTSGGAPDTQYF. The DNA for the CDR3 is TGTGCCTGGATGGGGACTAGCGGGGGGGCCCCAGATACGCAGTATTTT.

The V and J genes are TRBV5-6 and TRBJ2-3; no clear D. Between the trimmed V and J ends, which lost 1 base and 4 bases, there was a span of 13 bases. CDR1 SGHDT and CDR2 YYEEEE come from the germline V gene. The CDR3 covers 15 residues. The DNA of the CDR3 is TGTGCCAGCAGCTTGAGTCCAGTCACCGCAGATACGCAGTATTTT. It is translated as CASSLSPVTADTQYF.

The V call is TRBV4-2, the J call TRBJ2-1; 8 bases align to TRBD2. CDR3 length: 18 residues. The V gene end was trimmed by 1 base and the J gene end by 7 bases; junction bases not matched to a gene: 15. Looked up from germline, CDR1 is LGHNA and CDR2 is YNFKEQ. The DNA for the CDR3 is TGTGCCAGCAGCCAAGTTGATTATATGCGGGAGGATAGGAATGAGCAGTTCTTC. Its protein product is CASSQVDYMREDRNEQFF.